One TCR beta chain is described in this entry. This sample is part of a study of blood T cell repertoires in COVID-19. The CDR3 has 16 amino acids. Germline CDR1 and CDR2: ENHRY and SYGVKD. J gave up 7 bases and V 3 bases, and 14 bases lay outside the gene matches. Sequenced by immunoSEQ multiplex PCR; TCRdb stores in-frame clones only, minus some. The repertoire consists of around 390,000 clones, with 85% to 90% occurring once and the leading ten covering roughly 9.4%. The TCR was taken from a woman between 45 and 65 years old who had recovered from COVID-19. Specimen: PBMCs or T cells enriched from blood (not recorded which). This sequence joins TRBV10-3 and TRBJ1-2, with 7 bases aligning to TRBD1. The DNA for the CDR3 is TGTGCCATCAGTGACGTGACAGGGCCATTGGGACGTGGCTACACCTTC. Amino acid sequence: CAISDVTGPLGRGYTF.